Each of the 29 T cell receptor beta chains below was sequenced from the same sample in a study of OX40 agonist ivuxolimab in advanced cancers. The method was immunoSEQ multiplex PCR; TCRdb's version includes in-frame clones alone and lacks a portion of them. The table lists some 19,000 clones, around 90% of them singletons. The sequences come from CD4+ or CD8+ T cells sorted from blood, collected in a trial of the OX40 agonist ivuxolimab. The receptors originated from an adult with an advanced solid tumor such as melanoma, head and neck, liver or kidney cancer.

This chain's CDR3 is CASSALGGGQGSDTQYF. CDR3 DNA sequence: TGTGCCAGCAGCGCCCTCGGGGGGGGACAGGGTTCAGATACGCAGTATTTT. The chain recombines TRBV9 with TRBJ2-3, with D perhaps matching TRBD1 (9 bases). Looked up from germline, CDR1 is SGDLS and CDR2 is YYNGEE. V was trimmed by 3 bases and J by 4 bases, leaving 21 bases between them. This CDR3 spans 17 amino acids.

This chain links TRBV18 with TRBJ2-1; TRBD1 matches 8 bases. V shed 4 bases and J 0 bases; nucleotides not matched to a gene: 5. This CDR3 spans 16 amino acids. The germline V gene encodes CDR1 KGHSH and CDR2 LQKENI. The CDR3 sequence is CASSHRDRSSYNEQFF. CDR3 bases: TGTGCCAGCTCACACCGGGACAGGAGCTCCTACAATGAGCAGTTCTTC. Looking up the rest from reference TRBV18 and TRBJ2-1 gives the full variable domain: NAGVMQNPRHLVRRRGQEARLRCSPMKGHSHVYWYRQLPEEGLKFMVYLQKENIIDESGMPKERFSAEFPKEGPSILRIQQVVRGDSAAYFCASSHRDRSSYNEQFFGPGTRLTVL.

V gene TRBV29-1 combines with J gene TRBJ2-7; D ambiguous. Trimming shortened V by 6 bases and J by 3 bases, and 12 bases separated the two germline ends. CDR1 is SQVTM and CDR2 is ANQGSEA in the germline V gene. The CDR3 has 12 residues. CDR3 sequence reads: CSVWSGFYEQYF. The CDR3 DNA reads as TGCAGCGTGTGGTCCGGGTTCTACGAGCAGTACTTC.

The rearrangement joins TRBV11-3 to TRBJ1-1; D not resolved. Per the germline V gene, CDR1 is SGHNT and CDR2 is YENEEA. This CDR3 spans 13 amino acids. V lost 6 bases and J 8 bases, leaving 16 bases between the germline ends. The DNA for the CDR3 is TGTGCCAGCAGGGATTTAAAATCCCTAGAAGCTTTCTTT. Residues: CASRDLKSLEAFF.

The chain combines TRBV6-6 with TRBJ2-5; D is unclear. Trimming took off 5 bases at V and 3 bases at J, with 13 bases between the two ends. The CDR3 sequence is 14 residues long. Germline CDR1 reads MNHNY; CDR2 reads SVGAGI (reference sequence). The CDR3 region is CASSGAGSEETQYF. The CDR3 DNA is TGTGCCAGCAGTGGAGCAGGCTCTGAAGAGACCCAGTACTTC.

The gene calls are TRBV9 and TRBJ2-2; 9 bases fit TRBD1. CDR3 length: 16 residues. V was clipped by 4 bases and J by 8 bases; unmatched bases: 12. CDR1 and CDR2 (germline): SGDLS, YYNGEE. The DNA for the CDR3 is TGTGCCAGCAGCCCCCCCGAGACAGGGGGGTGGGGGGAGCTGTTTTTT. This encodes CASSPPETGGWGELFF.

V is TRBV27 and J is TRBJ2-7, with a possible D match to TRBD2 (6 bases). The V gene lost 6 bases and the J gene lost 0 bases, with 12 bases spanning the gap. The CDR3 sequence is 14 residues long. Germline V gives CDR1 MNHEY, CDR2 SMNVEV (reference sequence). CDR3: CASRGGPASYEQYF. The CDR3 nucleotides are TGTGCCAGCAGGGGGGGACCTGCCTCCTACGAGCAGTACTTC.

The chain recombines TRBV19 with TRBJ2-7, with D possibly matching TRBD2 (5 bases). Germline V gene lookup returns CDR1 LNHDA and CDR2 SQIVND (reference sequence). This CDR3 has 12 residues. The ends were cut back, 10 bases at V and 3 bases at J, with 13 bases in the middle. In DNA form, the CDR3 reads TGTGCCACCCGGAGCGGAGACTACGAGCAGTACTTC. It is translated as CATRSGDYEQYF.

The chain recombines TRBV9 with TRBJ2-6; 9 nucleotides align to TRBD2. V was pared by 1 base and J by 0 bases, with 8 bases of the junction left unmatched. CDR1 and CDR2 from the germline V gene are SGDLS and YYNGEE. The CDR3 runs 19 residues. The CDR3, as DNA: TGTGCCAGCAGCGTATCTGAGCGGGAGGCCCACTCTGGGGCCAACGTCCTGACTTTC. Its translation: CASSVSEREAHSGANVLTF.

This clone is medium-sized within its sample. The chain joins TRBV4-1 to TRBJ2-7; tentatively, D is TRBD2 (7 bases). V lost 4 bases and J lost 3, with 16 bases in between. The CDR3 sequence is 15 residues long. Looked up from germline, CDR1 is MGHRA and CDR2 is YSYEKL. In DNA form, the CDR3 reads TGCGCCAGCAGCCCTAAGGGGGGGAGGAACTACGAGCAGTACTTC. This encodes CASSPKGGRNYEQYF.

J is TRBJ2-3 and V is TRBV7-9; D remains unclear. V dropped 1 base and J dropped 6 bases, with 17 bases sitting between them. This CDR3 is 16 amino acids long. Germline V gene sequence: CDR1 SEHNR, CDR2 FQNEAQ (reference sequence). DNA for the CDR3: TGTGCCAGCAGCTTAGGGGTCATAGATCGCAGGGATACGCAGTATTTT. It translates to CASSLGVIDRRDTQYF.

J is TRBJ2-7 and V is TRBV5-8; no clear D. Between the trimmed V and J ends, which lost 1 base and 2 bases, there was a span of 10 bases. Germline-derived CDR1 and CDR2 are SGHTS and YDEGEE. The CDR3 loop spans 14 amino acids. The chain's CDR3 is CASSLRPNPYEQYF. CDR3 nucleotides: TGTGCCAGCAGCTTGCGGCCCAACCCCTACGAGCAGTACTTC.

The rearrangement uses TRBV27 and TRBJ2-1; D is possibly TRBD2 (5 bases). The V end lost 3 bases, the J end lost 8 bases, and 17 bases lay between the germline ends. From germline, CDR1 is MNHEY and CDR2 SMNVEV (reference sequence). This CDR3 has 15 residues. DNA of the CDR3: TGTGCCAGCAGTTTCCGCCGAACAGCGGTCTATGAGCAGTTCTTC. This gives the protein CASSFRRTAVYEQFF.

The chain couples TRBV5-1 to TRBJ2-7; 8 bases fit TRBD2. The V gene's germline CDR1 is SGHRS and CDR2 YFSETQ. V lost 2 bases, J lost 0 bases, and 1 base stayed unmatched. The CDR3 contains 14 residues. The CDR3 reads CASSLTSGSYEQYF. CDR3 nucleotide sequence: TGCGCCAGCAGCTTAACTAGCGGCTCCTACGAGCAGTACTTC.

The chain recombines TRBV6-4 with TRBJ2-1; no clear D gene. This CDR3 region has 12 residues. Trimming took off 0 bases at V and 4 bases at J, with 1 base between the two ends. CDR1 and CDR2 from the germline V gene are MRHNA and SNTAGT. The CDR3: CASSDSYNEQFF. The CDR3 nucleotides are TGTGCCAGCAGTGACTCGTACAATGAGCAGTTCTTC.

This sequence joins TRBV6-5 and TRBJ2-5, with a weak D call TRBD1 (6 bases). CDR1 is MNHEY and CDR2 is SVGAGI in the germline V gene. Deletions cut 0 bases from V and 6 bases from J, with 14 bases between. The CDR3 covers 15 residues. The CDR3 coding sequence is TGTGCCAGCAGTTACTCCCCAGGGGCAGTACAGACCCAGTACTTC. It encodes CASSYSPGAVQTQYF.

The CDR3 DNA is TGTGCCAGCAGTTGGGGGAGGGGACTCACCGGGGAGCTGTTTTTT. Amino acids: CASSWGRGLTGELFF. This chain joins TRBV27 and TRBJ2-2; TRBD2 agrees at 7 bases. CDR3 length: 15 amino acids. Trimming at V came to 4 bases and at J to 4 bases, leaving 6 bases not matched to a gene. Per germline, CDR1 MNHEY and CDR2 SMNVEV (reference sequence).

The CDR3 here is CSILGTSGNDEQFF. The CDR3, as DNA: TGCAGCATACTCGGGACTAGCGGGAACGATGAGCAGTTCTTC. The chain is built from TRBV29-1 and TRBJ2-1; 13 bases match TRBD2. The CDR3 has 14 amino acids. The V gene's germline CDR1 is SQVTM and CDR2 ANQGSEA. After removal of 8 bases from V and 8 bases from J, the junction contained 9 bases not matched to a gene.

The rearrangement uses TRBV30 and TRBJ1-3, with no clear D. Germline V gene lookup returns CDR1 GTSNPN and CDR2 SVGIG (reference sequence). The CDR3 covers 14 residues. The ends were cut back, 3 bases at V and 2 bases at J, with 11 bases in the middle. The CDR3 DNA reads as TGTGCCTGGAGATCTGAGGAGACTGGAAACACCATATATTTT. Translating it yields CAWRSEETGNTIYF.

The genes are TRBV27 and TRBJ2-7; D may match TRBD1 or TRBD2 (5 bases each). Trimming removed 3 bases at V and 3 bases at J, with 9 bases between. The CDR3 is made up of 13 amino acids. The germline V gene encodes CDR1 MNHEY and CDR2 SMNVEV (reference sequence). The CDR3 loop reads CASSFGTNYEQYF. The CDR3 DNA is TGTGCCAGCAGTTTCGGGACCAACTACGAGCAGTACTTC.

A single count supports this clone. The CDR3 DNA reads TGTGCCAGTAGTATGGGGGGGCGTCTCCCAGATACGCAGTATTTT. Residues: CASSMGGRLPDTQYF. This sequence joins TRBV19 and TRBJ2-3; maybe TRBD2 (7 bases). The CDR3 spans 15 residues. Trimming pared 3 bases from V and 4 bases from J, leaving 14 bases between. Germline CDR1 is LNHDA and CDR2 is SQIVND (reference sequence). Full variable domain (outside the CDR3, taken from reference TRBV19 and TRBJ2-3): DGGITQSPKYLFRKEGQNVTLSCEQNLNHDAMYWYRQDPGQGLRLIYYSQIVNDFQKGDIAEGYSVSREKKESFPLTVTSAQKNPTAFYLCASSMGGRLPDTQYFGPGTRLTVL.

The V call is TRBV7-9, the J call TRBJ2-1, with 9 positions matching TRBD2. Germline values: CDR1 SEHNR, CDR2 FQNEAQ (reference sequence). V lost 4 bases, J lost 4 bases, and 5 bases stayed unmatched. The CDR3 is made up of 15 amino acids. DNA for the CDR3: TGTGCCAGCAGCTCCGGACTAGCGAGATACAATGAGCAGTTCTTC. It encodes CASSSGLARYNEQFF.

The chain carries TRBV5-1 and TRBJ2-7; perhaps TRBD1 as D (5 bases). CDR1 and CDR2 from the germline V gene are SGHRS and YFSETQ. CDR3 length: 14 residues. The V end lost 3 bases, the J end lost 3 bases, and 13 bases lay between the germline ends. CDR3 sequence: CASSSPDKDYEQYF. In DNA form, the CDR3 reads TGCGCCAGCAGCTCCCCGGACAAAGACTACGAGCAGTACTTC.

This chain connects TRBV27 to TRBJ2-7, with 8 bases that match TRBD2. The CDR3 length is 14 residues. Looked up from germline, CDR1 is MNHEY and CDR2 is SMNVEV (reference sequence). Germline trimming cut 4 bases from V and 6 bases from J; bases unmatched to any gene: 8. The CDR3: CASSSPPAGVEQYF. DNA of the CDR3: TGTGCCAGCAGTTCACCTCCAGCGGGAGTCGAGCAGTACTTC.

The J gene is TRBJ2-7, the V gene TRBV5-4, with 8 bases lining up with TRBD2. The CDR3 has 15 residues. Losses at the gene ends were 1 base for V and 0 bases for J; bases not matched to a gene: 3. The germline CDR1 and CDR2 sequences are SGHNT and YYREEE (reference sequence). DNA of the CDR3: TGTGCCAGCAGCTTGACGAGCGGGAGCTCCTACGAGCAGTACTTC. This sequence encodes CASSLTSGSSYEQYF.

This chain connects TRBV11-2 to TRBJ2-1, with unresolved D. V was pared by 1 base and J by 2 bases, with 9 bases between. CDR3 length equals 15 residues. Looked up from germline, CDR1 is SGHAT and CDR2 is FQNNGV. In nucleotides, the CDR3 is TGTGCCAGCAGCTTAGGCCCTGGACCCTACAATGAGCAGTTCTTC. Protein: CASSLGPGPYNEQFF.

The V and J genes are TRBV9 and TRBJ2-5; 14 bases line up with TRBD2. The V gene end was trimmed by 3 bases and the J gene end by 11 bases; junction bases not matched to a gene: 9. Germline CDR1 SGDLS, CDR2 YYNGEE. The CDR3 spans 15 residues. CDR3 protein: CASSGGLAGVREQYF. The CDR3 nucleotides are TGTGCCAGCAGCGGGGGACTAGCGGGAGTGAGGGAGCAGTACTTC.

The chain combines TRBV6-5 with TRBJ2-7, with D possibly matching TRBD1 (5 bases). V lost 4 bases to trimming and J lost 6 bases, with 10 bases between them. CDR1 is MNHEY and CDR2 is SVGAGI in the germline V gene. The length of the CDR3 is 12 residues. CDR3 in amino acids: CASSLDMAEQYF. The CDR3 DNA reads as TGTGCCAGCAGTTTGGACATGGCCGAGCAGTACTTC.

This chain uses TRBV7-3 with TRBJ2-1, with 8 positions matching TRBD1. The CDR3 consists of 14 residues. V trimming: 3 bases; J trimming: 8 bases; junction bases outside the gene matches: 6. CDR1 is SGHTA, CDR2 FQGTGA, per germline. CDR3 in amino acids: CASSFQPGGDEQFF. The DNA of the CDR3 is TGTGCCAGCAGCTTCCAACCAGGGGGCGATGAGCAGTTCTTC.